This T cell receptor (beta chain) is drawn from a study of identical twins. Study results and limitations: Excess sharing between twins was weaker in beta out-of-frame sequences. Researchers caution that invariant MAIT and iNKT cells could partly confound zero-insertion analyses.

TCRdb recomputed calls from the 5' RACE reads with MiXCR, one row per CDR3 protein. The sample holds approximately 620,000 distinct CDR3 sequences, approximately 9% seen once. Germline CDR1 and CDR2: SEHNR and FQNEAQ (reference sequence). V dropped 2 bases and J dropped 1 base, with 11 bases sitting between them. The CDR3 has 16 residues. Turning to this clonotype: Its target is unknown.

This sample was shared with a second study, whose subject was yellow fever vaccine responses in identical twins.

The chain joins TRBV7-9 to TRBJ2-2, with D possibly TRBD2 on 6 matching bases. This clonotype originated in a woman between 18 and 30 years old in good health. The sequenced sample was PBMCs. The DNA for the CDR3 is TGTGCCAGCAGCTTACTGTTAGCGGAGAACACCGGGGAGCTGTTTTTT. Translated: CASSLLLAENTGELFF. The complete variable domain, with remaining parts taken from reference TRBV7-9 and TRBJ2-2, reads DTGVSQNPRHKITKRGQNVTFRCDPISEHNRLYWYRQTLGQGPEFLTYFQNEAQLEKSRLLSDRFSAERPKGSFSTLEIQRTEQGDSAMYLCASSLLLAENTGELFFGEGSRLTVL.